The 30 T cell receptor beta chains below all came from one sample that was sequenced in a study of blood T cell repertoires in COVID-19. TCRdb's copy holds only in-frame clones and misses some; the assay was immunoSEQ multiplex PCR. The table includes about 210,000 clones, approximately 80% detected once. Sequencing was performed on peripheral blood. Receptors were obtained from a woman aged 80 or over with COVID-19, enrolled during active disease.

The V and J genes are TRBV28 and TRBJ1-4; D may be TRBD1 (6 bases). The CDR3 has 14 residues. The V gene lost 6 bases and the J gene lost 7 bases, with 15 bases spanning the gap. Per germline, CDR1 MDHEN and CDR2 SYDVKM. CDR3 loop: CASSTAGEGEKLFF. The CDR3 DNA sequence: TGTGCCAGCAGCACTGCAGGGGAAGGTGAAAAACTGTTTTTT.

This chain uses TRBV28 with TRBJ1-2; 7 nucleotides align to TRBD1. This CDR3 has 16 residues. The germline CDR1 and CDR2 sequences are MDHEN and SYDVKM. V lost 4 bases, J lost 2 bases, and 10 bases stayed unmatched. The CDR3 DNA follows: TGTGCCAGCAGTTCACCCCAACAGACAGGGAACTATGGCTACACCTTC. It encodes CASSSPQQTGNYGYTF.

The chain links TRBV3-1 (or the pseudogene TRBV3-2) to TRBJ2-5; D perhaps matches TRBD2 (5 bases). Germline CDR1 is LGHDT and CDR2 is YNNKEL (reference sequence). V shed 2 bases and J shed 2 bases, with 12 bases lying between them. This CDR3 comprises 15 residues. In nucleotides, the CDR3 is TGTGCCAGCAGCCAACCTAGCCGGGGACAAGAGACCCAGTACTTC. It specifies CASSQPSRGQETQYF.

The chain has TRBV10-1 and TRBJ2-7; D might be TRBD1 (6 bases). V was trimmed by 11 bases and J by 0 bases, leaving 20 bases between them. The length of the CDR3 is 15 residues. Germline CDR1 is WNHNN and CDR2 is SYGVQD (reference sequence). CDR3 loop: CARPRGQTNSYEQYF. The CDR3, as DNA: TGCGCCCGCCCCCGTGGACAGACCAACTCCTACGAGCAGTACTTC.

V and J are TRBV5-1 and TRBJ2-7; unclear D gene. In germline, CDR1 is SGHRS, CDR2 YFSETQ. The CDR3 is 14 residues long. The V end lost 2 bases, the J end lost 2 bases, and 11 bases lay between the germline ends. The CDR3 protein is CASSFSTRAYEQYF. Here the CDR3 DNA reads TGCGCCAGCAGCTTTAGTACTCGCGCCTACGAGCAGTACTTC. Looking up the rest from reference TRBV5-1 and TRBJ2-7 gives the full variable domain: KAGVTQTPRYLIKTRGQQVTLSCSPISGHRSVSWYQQTPGQGLQFLFEYFSETQRNKGNFPGRFSGRQFSNSRSEMNVSTLELGDSALYLCASSFSTRAYEQYFGPGTRLTVT.

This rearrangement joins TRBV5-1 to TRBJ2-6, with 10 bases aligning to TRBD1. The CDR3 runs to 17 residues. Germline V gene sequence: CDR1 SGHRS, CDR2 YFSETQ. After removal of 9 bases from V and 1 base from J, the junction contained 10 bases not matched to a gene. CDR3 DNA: TGCGCCACCAAAACCGGGACAGGGGATTCTGGGGCCAACGTCCTGACTTTC. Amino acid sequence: CATKTGTGDSGANVLTF.

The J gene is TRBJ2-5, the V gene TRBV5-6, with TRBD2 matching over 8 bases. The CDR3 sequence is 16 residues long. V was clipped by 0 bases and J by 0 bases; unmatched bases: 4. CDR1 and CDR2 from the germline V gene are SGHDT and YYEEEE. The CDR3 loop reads CASSLVGGGYQETQYF. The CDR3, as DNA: TGTGCCAGCAGCTTGGTGGGCGGGGGGTACCAAGAGACCCAGTACTTC. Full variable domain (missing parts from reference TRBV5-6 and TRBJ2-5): DAGVTQSPTHLIKTRGQQVTLRCSPKSGHDTVSWYQQALGQGPQFIFQYYEEEERQRGNFPDRFSGHQFPNYSSELNVNALLLGDSALYLCASSLVGGGYQETQYFGPGTRLLVL.

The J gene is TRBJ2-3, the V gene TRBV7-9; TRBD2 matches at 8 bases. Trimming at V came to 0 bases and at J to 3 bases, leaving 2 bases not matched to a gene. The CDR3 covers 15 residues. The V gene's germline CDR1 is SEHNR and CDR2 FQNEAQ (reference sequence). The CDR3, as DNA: TGTGCCAGCAGCTTAGCCGGGACTAGGACAGATACGCAGTATTTT. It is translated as CASSLAGTRTDTQYF. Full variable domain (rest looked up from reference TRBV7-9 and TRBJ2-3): DTGVSQNPRHKITKRGQNVTFRCDPISEHNRLYWYRQTLGQGPEFLTYFQNEAQLEKSRLLSDRFSAERPKGSFSTLEIQRTEQGDSAMYLCASSLAGTRTDTQYFGPGTRLTVL.

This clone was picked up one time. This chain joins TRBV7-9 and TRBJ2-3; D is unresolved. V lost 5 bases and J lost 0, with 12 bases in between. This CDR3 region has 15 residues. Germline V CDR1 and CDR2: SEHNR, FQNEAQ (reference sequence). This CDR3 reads CASSPAARSTDTQYF. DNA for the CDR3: TGTGCCAGCAGCCCCGCGGCTAGAAGCACAGATACGCAGTATTTT.

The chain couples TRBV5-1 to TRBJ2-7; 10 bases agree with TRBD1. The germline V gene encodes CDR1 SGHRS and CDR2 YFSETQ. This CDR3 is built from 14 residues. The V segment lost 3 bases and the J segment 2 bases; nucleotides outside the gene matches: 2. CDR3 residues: CASSYGQGAYEQYF. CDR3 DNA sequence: TGCGCCAGCAGCTACGGACAGGGGGCCTACGAGCAGTACTTC.

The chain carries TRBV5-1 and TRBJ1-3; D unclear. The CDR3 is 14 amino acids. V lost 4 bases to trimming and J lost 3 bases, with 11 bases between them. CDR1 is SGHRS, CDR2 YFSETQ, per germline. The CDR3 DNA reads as TGCGCCAGCAGCGGCGGCGGTGATGGAAACACCATATATTTT. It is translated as CASSGGGDGNTIYF.

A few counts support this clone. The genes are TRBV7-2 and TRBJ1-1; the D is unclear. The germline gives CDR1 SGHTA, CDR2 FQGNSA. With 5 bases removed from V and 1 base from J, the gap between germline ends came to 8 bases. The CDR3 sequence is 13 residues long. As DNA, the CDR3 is TGTGCCAGCAGCCCGACAAGGAACACTGAAGCTTTCTTT. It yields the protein CASSPTRNTEAFF.

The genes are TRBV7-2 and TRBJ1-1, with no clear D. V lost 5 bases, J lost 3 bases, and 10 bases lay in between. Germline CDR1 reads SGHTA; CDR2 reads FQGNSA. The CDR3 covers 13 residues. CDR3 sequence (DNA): TGTGCCAGCAGCCCGGTCGGTCACACTGAAGCTTTCTTT. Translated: CASSPVGHTEAFF. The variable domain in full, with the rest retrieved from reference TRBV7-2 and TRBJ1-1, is GAGVSQSPSNKVTEKGKDVELRCDPISGHTALYWYRQSLGQGLEFLIYFQGNSAPDKSGLPSDRFSAERTGGSVSTLTIQRTQQEDSAVYLCASSPVGHTEAFFGQGTRLTVV.

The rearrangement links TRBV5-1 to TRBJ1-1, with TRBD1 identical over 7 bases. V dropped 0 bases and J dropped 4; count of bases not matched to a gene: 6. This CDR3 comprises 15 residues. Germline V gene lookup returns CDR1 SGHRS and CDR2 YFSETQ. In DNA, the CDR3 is TGCGCCAGCAGCTTGGCCGGGACAGATGGCACTGAAGCTTTCTTT. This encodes CASSLAGTDGTEAFF.

CDR3 protein: CASSLSRGWNYGYTF. In nucleotides, the CDR3 is TGTGCCAGCAGTTTATCCAGGGGCTGGAACTATGGCTACACCTTC. The chain is built from TRBV28 and TRBJ1-2; tentatively, D is TRBD1 (6 bases). This CDR3 has 15 residues. CDR1 and CDR2 (germline): MDHEN, SYDVKM. With 1 base removed from V and 2 bases from J, the gap between germline ends came to 11 bases.

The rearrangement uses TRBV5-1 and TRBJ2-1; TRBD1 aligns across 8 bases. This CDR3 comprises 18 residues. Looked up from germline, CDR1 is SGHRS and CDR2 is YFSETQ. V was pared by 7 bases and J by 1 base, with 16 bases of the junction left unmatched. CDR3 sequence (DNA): TGCGCCAGCTCTCAGATACCCCAGGGGGCCGGATCCTACAATGAGCAGTTCTTC. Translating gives CASSQIPQGAGSYNEQFF.

CDR3 coding DNA: TGTGCCATCCACCGGGACAGCGAGCAGTACTTC. Amino acid sequence: CAIHRDSEQYF. J is TRBJ2-7 and V is TRBV6-5, with 7 bases lining up with TRBD1. The CDR3 runs 11 residues. V lost 10 bases to trimming and J lost 6 bases; unmatched junction nucleotides: 6. Germline V gives CDR1 MNHEY, CDR2 SVGAGI.

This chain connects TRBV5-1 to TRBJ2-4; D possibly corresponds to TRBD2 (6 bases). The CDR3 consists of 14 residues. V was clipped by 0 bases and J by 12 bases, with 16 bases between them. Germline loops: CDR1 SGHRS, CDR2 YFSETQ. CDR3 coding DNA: TGCGCCAGCAGCTTGGGGGGCGACGACGGGGGTCAGTACTTC. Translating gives CASSLGGDDGGQYF.

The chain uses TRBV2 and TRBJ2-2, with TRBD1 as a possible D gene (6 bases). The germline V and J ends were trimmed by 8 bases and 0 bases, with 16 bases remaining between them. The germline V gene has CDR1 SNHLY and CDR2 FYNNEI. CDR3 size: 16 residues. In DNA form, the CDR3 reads TGTGCCAGCGGGCGTGGTGGGACATCGAACACCGGGGAGCTGTTTTTT. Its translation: CASGRGGTSNTGELFF.

The CDR3 DNA reads TGCGCCAGCCGCGGAGGGCCAAGCGAGCCCCAGCATTTT. Translated, it gives CASRGGPSEPQHF. The V and J genes are TRBV10-1 and TRBJ1-5; the D is unclear. V lost 8 bases and J 8 bases, leaving 16 bases between the germline ends. Germline-derived CDR1 and CDR2 are WNHNN and SYGVQD (reference sequence). The CDR3 runs to 13 residues.

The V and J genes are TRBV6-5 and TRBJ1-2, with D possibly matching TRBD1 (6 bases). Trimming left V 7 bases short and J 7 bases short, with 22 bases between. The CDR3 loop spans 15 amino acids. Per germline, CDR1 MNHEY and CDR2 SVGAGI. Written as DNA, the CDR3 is TGTGCCAGCACCCCGAGGGGGTTGATAGGGTTTGGCTACACCTTC. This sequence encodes CASTPRGLIGFGYTF.

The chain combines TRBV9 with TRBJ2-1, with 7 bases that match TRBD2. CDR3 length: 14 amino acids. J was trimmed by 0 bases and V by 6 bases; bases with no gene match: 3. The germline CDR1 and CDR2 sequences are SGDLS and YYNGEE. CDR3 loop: CASTPSGSYNEQFF. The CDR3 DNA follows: TGTGCCAGCACCCCTAGCGGCTCCTACAATGAGCAGTTCTTC.

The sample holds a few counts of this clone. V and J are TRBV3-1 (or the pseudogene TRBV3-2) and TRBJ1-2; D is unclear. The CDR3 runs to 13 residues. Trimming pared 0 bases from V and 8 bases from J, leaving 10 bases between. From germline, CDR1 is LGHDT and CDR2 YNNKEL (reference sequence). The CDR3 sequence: CASSQEGRRGYTF. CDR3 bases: TGTGCCAGCAGCCAAGAAGGGAGGCGGGGCTACACCTTC.

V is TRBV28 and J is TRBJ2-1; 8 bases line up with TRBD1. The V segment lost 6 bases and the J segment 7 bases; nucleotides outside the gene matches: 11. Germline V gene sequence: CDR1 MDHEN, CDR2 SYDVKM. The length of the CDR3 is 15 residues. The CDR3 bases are TGTGCCAGCAGCCCGAAAGGACAGGGTTGGAATGAGCAGTTCTTC. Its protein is CASSPKGQGWNEQFF.

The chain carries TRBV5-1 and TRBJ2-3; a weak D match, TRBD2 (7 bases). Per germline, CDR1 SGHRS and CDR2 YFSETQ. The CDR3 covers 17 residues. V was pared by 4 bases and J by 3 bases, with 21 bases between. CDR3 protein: CASSPRVGGGRTDTQYF. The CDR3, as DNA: TGCGCCAGCAGCCCTCGGGTGGGCGGGGGCAGGACAGATACGCAGTATTTT.

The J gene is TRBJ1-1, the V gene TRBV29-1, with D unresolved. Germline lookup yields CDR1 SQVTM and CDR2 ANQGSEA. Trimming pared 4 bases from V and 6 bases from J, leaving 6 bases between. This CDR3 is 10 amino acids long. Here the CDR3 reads CSVAGSEAFF. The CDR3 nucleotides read TGCAGCGTTGCCGGGTCTGAAGCTTTCTTT.

As DNA, the CDR3 is TGCAGCGTTGAGGTCGGGGGCACAGATACGCAGTATTTT. Protein sequence: CSVEVGGTDTQYF. This chain connects TRBV29-1 to TRBJ2-3, with D tentatively TRBD2 (5 bases). The CDR3 has 13 residues. Germline V CDR1 and CDR2: SQVTM, ANQGSEA. The ends were cut back, 3 bases at V and 1 base at J, with 8 bases in the middle.

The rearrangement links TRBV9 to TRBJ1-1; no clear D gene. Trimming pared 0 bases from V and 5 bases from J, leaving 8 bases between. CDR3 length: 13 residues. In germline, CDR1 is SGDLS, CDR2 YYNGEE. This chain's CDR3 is CASSVDVETEAFF. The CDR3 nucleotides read TGTGCCAGCAGCGTAGATGTAGAAACTGAAGCTTTCTTT.

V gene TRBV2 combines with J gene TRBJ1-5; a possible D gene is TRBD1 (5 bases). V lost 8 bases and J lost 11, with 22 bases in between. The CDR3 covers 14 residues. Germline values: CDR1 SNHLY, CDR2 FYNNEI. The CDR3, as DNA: TGTGCCAGCGGACCGGGACCCAGCGGGGTAGCCCAGCATTTT. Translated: CASGPGPSGVAQHF.

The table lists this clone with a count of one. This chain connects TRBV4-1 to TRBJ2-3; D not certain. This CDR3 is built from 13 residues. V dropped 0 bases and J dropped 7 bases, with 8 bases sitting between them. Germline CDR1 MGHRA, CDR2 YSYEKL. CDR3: CASSQDPPYTQYF. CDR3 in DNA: TGCGCCAGCAGCCAAGACCCCCCATATACGCAGTATTTT.